This TCR beta chain came from a study of T cells expressing NK-cell markers (dated by TCRdb to 2020 to 2021). About the full investigation: In sorted CD3+CD56+NKG2C+, CD3+CD56+NKG2C- and CD3+CD56-NKG2C+ T-cell subsets from about eight donors, TCR beta-chain repertoires were profiled. Of the eight sequenced donors, seven were found to be HCMV-seropositive and one was found to be HCMV-seronegative. All eight donors whose samples were sequenced were randomly selected healthy volunteers, three of them men and five women. Sequencing of the libraries produced 2 x 150 bp reads on Illumina HiSeq 2000/2500, MiSeq or NextSeq. The investigation overall reported the following: For roughly 6 donors, the dominant CD3+CD56+NKG2C+ clonotypes were among the top 10 CD8+ clonotypes and accounted for roughly 1.0-8% of CD8+ T cells. It remained unclear whether the expanded NKG2C-expressing T cell clones were specific for HCMV antigens. Those dominant clonotypes were again the most abundant among CD3+CD56-NKG2C+ cells in a handful of donors, at roughly 25-60.1%.

About this clonotype itself: It lacks a known antigen.

TCRdb lists the instrument as Illumina HiSeq 2000. 5'RACE template switching, by which a universal primer site and unique molecular identifiers were added, was used to make TCR beta cDNA libraries. Synthesis of cDNA was primed from the TCR beta constant segment and was followed by two consecutive PCR amplification steps. From the authors' description of their analysis: Reads were demultiplexed and grouped by UMI with MIGEC, and clonotypes were assembled and quantified with MiTCR. To exclude erroneous sequences, only TCR cDNA sequences supported by at least two reads were retained. Downstream repertoire analysis used the tcR package, and clonotypes were matched across fractions by CDR3 nucleotide sequence plus V segment. VDJmatch was used to annotate antigen specificity against VDJdb, with one amino acid substitution allowed in CDR3. TCRdb reprocessed the reads and lists each CDR3 protein sequence as a single entry, with no DNA. These V and J calls derive from TCRdb rather than the authors' analysis. The sample table on file contains just under 150,000 distinct CDR3 sequences. 9.5% to 15% of the sample is held by the ten biggest clonotypes.

There are 18 amino acids in the CDR3, from cysteine to phenylalanine inclusive. Only the protein is available. The germline V gene specifies SGHRS as CDR1 and YFSETQ as CDR2. HCMV serostatus was determined by detecting HCMV-specific IgG in serum with a commercial ELISA kit. Ficoll density gradient centrifugation was used to isolate peripheral blood mononuclear cells from blood. The TCR comes from a man aged 18 to 30 in good health. Donor details come from another sample of the same person, matched by shared clones. The chain is encoded by TRBV5-1 joined to TRBJ2-7; the TRBD1 assignment by TCRdb is unverifiable without DNA. The sequencing input was blood T cells: a sorted CD56 or NKG2C T cell subset, CD4+ or CD8+ T cells, or bulk PBMC T cells (not recorded which). The CDR3 region reads CASSNDRGFQRPTYEQYF.